Detailed here is one TCR beta chain. This sample's time point: baseline, week 1 (first vaccination visit). This sample's treatment: pre-vaccination baseline after standard-of-care therapy. Only in-frame clones appear in the TCRdb table, and some are missing; sequencing was by immunoSEQ multiplex PCR. The sample holds about 68,000 clones, 79% seen once. The entry originates in a study of a mutant IDH1 vaccine in newly diagnosed glioma. In the study overall: Treated patients had a mean age of around 40 years and a sex split that was around 60% male and 37.5% female. Prior therapy was radiotherapy, temozolomide, or both; most received both.

The CDR3 contains 13 residues. The germline V gene has CDR1 SGHKS and CDR2 YYEKEE (reference sequence). V shed 5 bases, J shed 5 bases, and the junction held 7 bases outside the gene matches. The chain recombines TRBV5-5 with TRBJ2-7, with TRBD2 matching 7 bases. This sequence originates from a man in his forties or fifties with glioma. This specimen consisted of PBMCs, obtained from a glioma patient treated with radiotherapy, temozolomide or both. CDR3 in DNA: TGTGCCAGCAGTTCAGGGAGCGGGGACGAGCAGTACTTC. Translated: CASSSGSGDEQYF.